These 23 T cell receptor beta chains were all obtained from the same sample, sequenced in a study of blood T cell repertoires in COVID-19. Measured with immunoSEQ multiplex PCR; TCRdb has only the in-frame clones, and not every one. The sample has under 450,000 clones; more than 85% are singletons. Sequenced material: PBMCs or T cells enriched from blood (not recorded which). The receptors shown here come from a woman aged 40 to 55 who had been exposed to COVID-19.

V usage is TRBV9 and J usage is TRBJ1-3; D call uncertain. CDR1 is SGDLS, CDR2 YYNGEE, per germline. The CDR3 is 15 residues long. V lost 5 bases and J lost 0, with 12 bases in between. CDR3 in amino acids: CASSASATSGNTIYF. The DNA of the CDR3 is TGTGCCAGCAGTGCTAGTGCTACCTCTGGAAACACCATATATTTT.

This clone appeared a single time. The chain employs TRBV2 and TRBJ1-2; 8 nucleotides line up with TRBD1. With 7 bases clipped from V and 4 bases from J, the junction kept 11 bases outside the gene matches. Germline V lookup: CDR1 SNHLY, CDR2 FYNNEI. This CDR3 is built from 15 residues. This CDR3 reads CASNGKDRVGYGYTF. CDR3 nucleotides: TGTGCCAGCAATGGAAAGGACAGGGTAGGCTATGGCTACACCTTC.

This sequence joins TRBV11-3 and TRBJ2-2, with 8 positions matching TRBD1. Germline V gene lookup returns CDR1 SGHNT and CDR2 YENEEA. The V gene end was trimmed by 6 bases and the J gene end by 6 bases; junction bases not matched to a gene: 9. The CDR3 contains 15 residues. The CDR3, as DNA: TGTGCCAGCAGTGGGACAGGAATGAGCGCCGGGGAGCTGTTTTTT. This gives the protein CASSGTGMSAGELFF.

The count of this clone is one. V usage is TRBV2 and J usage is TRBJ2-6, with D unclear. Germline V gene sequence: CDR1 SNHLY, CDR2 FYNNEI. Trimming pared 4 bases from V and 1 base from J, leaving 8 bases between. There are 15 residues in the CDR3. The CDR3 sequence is CASSVSGSGANVLTF. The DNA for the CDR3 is TGTGCCAGCAGTGTGTCAGGTTCTGGGGCCAACGTCCTGACTTTC.

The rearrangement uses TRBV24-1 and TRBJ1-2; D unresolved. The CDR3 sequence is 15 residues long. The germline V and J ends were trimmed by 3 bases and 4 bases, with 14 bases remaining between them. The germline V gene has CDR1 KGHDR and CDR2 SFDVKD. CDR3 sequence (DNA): TGTGCCACCAGTGATGCCCGGAGGACCGGCTATGGCTACACCTTC. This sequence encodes CATSDARRTGYGYTF.

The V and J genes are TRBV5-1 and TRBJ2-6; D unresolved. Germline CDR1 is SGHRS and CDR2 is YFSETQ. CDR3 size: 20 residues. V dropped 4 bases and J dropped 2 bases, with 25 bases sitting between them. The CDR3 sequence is CASSPYSSQQPITGANVLTF. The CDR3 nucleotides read TGCGCCAGCAGCCCTTACAGTTCCCAGCAGCCTATCACTGGGGCCAACGTCCTGACTTTC. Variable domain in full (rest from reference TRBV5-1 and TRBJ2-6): KAGVTQTPRYLIKTRGQQVTLSCSPISGHRSVSWYQQTPGQGLQFLFEYFSETQRNKGNFPGRFSGRQFSNSRSEMNVSTLELGDSALYLCASSPYSSQQPITGANVLTFGAGSRLTVL.

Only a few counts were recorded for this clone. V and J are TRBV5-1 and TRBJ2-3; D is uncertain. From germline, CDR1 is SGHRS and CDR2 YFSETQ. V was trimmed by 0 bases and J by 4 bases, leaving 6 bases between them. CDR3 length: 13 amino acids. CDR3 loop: CASSLAEADTQYF. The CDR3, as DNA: TGCGCCAGCAGCTTGGCCGAGGCAGATACGCAGTATTTT.

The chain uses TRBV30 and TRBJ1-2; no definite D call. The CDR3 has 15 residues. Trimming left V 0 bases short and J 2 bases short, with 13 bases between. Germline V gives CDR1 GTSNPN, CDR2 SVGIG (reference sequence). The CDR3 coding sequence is TGTGCCTGGAGTGTATGGGAGAGAGCAAACTATGGCTACACCTTC. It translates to CAWSVWERANYGYTF.

CDR3 protein: CASSSQPGQNYGYTF. The CDR3, as DNA: TGTGCCAGCAGCTCTCAACCGGGACAGAACTATGGCTACACCTTC. The chain joins TRBV7-8 to TRBJ1-2; 7 positions match TRBD1. The length of the CDR3 is 15 residues. Unmatched junction bases numbered 7, after V lost 4 bases and J lost 2 bases. Germline CDR1 SGHVS, CDR2 FQNEAQ. Variable domain in full (rest from reference TRBV7-8 and TRBJ1-2): GAGVSQSPRYKVAKRGQDVALRCDPISGHVSLFWYQQALGQGPEFLTYFQNEAQLDKSGLPSDRFFAERPEGSVSTLKIQRTQQEDSAVYLCASSSQPGQNYGYTFGSGTRLTVV.

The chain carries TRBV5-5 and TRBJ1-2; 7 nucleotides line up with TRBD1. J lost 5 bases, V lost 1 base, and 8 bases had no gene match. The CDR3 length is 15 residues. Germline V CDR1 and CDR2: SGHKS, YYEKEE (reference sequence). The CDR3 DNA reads TGTGCCAGCAGCTTGACCCGACAGGGCGGTTATGGCTACACCTTC. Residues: CASSLTRQGGYGYTF.

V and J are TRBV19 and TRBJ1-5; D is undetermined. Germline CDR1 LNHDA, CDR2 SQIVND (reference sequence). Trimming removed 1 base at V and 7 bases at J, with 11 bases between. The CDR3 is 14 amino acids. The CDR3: CASSIVSSGQPQHF. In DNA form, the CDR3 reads TGTGCCAGTAGTATAGTAAGCTCAGGCCAGCCCCAGCATTTT.

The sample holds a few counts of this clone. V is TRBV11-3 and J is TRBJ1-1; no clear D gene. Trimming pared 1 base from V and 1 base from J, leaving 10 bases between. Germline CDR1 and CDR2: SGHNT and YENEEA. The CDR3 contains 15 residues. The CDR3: CASSLGDLPNTEAFF. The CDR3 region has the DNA TGTGCCAGCAGCTTAGGAGATCTCCCGAACACTGAAGCTTTCTTT.

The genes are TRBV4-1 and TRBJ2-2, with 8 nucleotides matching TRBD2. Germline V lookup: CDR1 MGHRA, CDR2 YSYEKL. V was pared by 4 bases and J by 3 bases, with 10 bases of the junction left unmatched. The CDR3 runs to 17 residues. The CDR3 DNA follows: TGCGCCAGCAGCCCCCTGGGGGTAGCGGGACACACCGGGGAGCTGTTTTTT. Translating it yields CASSPLGVAGHTGELFF.

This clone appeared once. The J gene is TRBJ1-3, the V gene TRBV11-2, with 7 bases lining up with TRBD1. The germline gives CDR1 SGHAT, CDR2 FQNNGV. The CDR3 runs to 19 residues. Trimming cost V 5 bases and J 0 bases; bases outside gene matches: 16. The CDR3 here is CASSHASGTAYNSGNTIYF. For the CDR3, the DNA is TGTGCCAGCAGCCATGCCTCCGGGACAGCCTACAACTCTGGAAACACCATATATTTT.

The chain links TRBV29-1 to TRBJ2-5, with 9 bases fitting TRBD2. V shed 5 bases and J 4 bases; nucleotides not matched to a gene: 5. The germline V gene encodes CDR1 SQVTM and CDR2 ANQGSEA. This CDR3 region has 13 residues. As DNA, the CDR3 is TGCAGCGTTAGGGGAGCGGGGGGAGAGACCCAGTACTTC. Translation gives CSVRGAGGETQYF.

The CDR3 DNA reads as TGTGCCAGCAGCAATAGCGGGGGGGATCTCGAGACCCAGTACTTC. Amino acid sequence: CASSNSGGDLETQYF. The chain recombines TRBV7-6 with TRBJ2-5; 11 nucleotides align to TRBD2. The junction had 7 bases not matched to a gene; V was cut back by 5 bases and J by 5 bases. Germline CDR1 reads SGHVS; CDR2 reads FNYEAQ. The CDR3 has 15 residues. Together with reference TRBV7-6 and TRBJ2-5, the CDR3 gives the full variable domain: GAGVSQSPRYKVTKRGQDVALRCDPISGHVSLYWYRQALGQGPEFLTYFNYEAQQDKSGLPNDRFSAERPEGSISTLTIQRTEQRDSAMYRCASSNSGGDLETQYFGPGTRLLVL.

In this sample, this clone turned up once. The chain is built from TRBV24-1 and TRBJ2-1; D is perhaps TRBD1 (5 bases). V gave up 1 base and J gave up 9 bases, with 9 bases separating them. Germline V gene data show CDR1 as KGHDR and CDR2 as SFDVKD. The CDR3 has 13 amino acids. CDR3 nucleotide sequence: TGTGCCACCAGTGATTTTAGGGGCGGTGAGCAGTTCTTC. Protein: CATSDFRGGEQFF.

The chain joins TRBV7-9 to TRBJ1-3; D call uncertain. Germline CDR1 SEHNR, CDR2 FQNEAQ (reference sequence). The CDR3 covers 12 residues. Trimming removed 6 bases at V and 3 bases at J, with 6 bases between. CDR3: CASRGVGNTIYF. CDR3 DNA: TGTGCCAGCAGGGGCGTTGGAAACACCATATATTTT. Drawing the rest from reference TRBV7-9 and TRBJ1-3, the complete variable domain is DTGVSQNPRHKITKRGQNVTFRCDPISEHNRLYWYRQTLGQGPEFLTYFQNEAQLEKSRLLSDRFSAERPKGSFSTLEIQRTEQGDSAMYLCASRGVGNTIYFGEGSWLTVV.

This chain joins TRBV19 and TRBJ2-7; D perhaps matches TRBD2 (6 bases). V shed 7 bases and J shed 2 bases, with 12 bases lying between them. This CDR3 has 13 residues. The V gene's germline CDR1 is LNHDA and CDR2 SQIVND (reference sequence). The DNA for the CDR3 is TGTGCCAGTATGGGGGGTCCTACCTACGAGCAGTACTTC. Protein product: CASMGGPTYEQYF.

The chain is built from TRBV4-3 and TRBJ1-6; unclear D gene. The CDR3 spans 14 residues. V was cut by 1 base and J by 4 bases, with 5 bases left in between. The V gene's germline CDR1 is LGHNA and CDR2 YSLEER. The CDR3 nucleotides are TGCGCCAGCAGCCAAGGGCAGTATAATTCACCCCTCCACTTT. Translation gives CASSQGQYNSPLHF.

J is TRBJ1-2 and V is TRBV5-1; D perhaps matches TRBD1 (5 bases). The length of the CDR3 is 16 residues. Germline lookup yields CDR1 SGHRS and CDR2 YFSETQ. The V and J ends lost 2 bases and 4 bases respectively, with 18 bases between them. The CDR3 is CASSFSGSGPTYGYTF. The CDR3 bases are TGCGCCAGCAGCTTTAGCGGTTCGGGACCGACCTATGGCTACACCTTC.

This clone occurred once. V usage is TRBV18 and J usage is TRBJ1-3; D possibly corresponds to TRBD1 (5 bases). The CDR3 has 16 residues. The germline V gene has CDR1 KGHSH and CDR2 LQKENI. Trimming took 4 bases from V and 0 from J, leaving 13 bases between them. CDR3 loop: CASSLGTGASGNTIYF. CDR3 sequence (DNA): TGTGCCAGCTCACTCGGAACAGGAGCCTCTGGAAACACCATATATTTT.

The CDR3 protein is CASSLGVQGSRGGYTF. DNA of the CDR3: TGTGCCAGCAGCTTAGGCGTGCAGGGTAGTAGGGGTGGCTACACCTTC. The rearrangement joins TRBV7-9 to TRBJ1-2, with D perhaps matching TRBD1 (5 bases). Germline CDR1 is SEHNR and CDR2 is FQNEAQ (reference sequence). The CDR3 totals 16 residues. Between the trimmed V and J ends, which lost 1 base and 7 bases, there was a span of 19 bases.